Sequencing of this TCR beta chain was carried out in a study of CD8 T cells in ankylosing spondylitis. Study-wide results and limits: Existing reports had already noted some motif variants in reactive arthritis synovial fluid and blood. Seemingly distinctive of ankylosing spondylitis blood was a TCR beta motif formed by eight highly homologous variants.

In this sample, this clonotype turned up a few times. As yet, its antigen is unknown. Germline assignment: CDR1 MGHRA and CDR2 YSYEKL. The CDR3 consists of 16 residues. With V trimmed by 1 base and J by 0 bases, 4 bases remained unmatched. Each CDR3 protein is one row after TCRdb ran MiXCR on the 5' RACE reads. The sample includes 400,000 to 450,000 distinct CDR3 sequences, about 15% of them seen just once. The source of this sequence is a male donor with ankylosing spondylitis. Sample: blood, either unsorted or a sorted T cell fraction (not recorded which). The chain joins TRBV4-1 to TRBJ1-1; 8 bases line up with TRBD1. CDR3 sequence: CASSQGDRNLNTEAFF. The CDR3 bases are TGCGCCAGCAGCCAAGGGGACAGGAATCTGAACACTGAAGCTTTCTTT.